The rows below give T cell receptor beta chains drawn from one sample of a study of OX40 agonist ivuxolimab in advanced cancers. Profiling relied on immunoSEQ multiplex PCR, and the TCRdb table lists in-frame clones only, not all of them. The table has approximately 19,000 clones, roughly 80% seen once; the top ten hold 12% to 15%. The starting material was CD4+ or CD8+ T cells sorted from blood, obtained in a trial of the OX40 agonist ivuxolimab. These receptors all come from an adult with an advanced solid tumor such as melanoma, head and neck, liver or kidney cancer. Each CDR3 is given with its conserved first and last residue. A D gene is named only where the DNA matches it firmly. Only part of the rows carry a size: once, few, many, or a class if the clone is expanded.

clone_size	v_call	j_call	d_call	cdr3_aa	cdr3_nt
.	TRBV12-5	TRBJ2-3	TRBD1	CASGLGRDSGNTDTQYF	TGTGCTAGTGGTTTGGGCCGGGACAGCGGAAACACAGATACGCAGTATTTT
.	TRBV27	TRBJ1-1	TRBD1	CASSRTGTTEAFF	TGTGCCAGCAGTAGGACAGGGACCACTGAAGCTTTCTTT
.	TRBV7-2	TRBJ2-2	.	CASSFQGLNAGELFF	TGTGCCAGCAGCTTTCAGGGGCTAAACGCCGGGGAGCTGTTTTTT
.	TRBV30	TRBJ1-6	.	CAWRGTNSSPNSPLHF	TGTGCCTGGAGGGGGACAAATTCTTCCCCTAATTCACCCCTCCACTTT
.	TRBV5-1	TRBJ2-5	.	CASSLRSNGGETQYF	TGCGCCAGCAGCTTGAGGTCTAACGGGGGAGAGACCCAGTACTTC
.	TRBV6-5	TRBJ2-2	.	CASRRYPVVELFF	TGTGCCAGCAGGAGGTACCCCGTGGTGGAGCTGTTTTTT
.	TRBV6-5	TRBJ1-1	.	CASSLGVGANTEAFF	TGTGCCAGCAGTCTTGGGGTAGGAGCGAACACTGAAGCTTTCTTT
.	TRBV6-1	TRBJ2-5	.	CAVIPTGQQETQYF	TGTGCCGTCATACCTACTGGACAGCAAGAGACCCAGTACTTC
few	TRBV27	TRBJ1-1	.	CASSPRLNTEAFF	TGTGCCAGCAGTCCACGGCTGAACACTGAAGCTTTCTTT
.	TRBV4-1	TRBJ2-7	.	CASSPDILYEQYF	TGCGCCAGCAGCCCGGACATCCTATACGAGCAGTACTTC
.	TRBV5-6	TRBJ2-7	.	CASSLGGFEQYF	TGTGCCAGCAGCTTGGGAGGTTTCGAGCAGTACTTC
.	TRBV5-6	TRBJ2-1	TRBD2	CASRIYSGPGNEQFF	TGTGCCAGCAGGATATATAGCGGGCCAGGCAATGAGCAGTTCTTC
.	TRBV30	TRBJ2-5	.	CAWSLGETQYF	TGTGCCTGGAGTCTAGGAGAGACCCAGTACTTC
few	TRBV6-5	TRBJ1-1	.	CASSRDVNTEAFF	TGTGCCAGCAGTAGGGACGTGAACACTGAAGCTTTCTTT
.	TRBV4-2	TRBJ2-7	.	CASSLGLSPYEQYF	TGTGCCAGCAGCCTGGGGCTATCCCCCTACGAGCAGTACTTC
.	TRBV28	TRBJ2-7	.	CASSLPHKGWTYEQYF	TGTGCCAGCAGTCTCCCTCACAAGGGATGGACCTACGAGCAGTACTTC
.	TRBV6-1	TRBJ2-7	.	CASITGTASGHEQYF	TGTGCCAGCATCACCGGGACCGCCTCGGGGCACGAGCAGTACTTC
.	TRBV7-6	TRBJ1-5	.	CAARGVPGNQPQHF	TGTGCCGCAAGGGGCGTCCCTGGCAATCAGCCCCAGCATTTT
.	TRBV7-9	TRBJ1-4	.	CASSLAEREKLFF	TGTGCCAGCAGCTTAGCGGAAAGGGAAAAACTGTTTTTT
few	TRBV4-3	TRBJ2-7	.	CASSQGFGGYEQYF	TGCGCCAGCAGCCAAGGGTTTGGTGGCTACGAGCAGTACTTC
.	TRBV2	TRBJ1-2	.	CASSVGFYYTF	TGTGCCAGCAGTGTCGGGTTCTACTACACCTTC
.	TRBV7-3	TRBJ2-5	.	CASSLGRGRQETQYF	TGTGCCAGCAGCTTAGGGCGGGGGCGACAAGAGACCCAGTACTTC
.	TRBV9	TRBJ2-3	.	CASSVLGSFGADTQYF	TGTGCCAGCAGCGTACTGGGCTCGTTCGGGGCAGATACGCAGTATTTT
.	TRBV30	TRBJ2-5	.	CAWSVKVRRETQYF	TGTGCCTGGAGTGTAAAGGTCAGGCGAGAGACCCAGTACTTC
.	TRBV29-1	TRBJ1-1	.	CSVQLPEAFF	TGCAGCGTTCAACTCCCCGAAGCTTTCTTT
once	TRBV7-2	TRBJ2-1	.	CASSLLDRYNEQFF	TGTGCCAGCAGCTTACTTGACCGCTACAATGAGCAGTTCTTC
once	TRBV5-1	TRBJ2-1	TRBD2	CASSFLAGPYNEQFF	TGCGCCAGCAGCTTTCTAGCGGGGCCTTACAATGAGCAGTTCTTC
once	TRBV7-2	TRBJ1-2	.	CASSPGIGYGYTF	TGTGCCAGCAGCCCGGGGATCGGCTATGGCTACACCTTC
.	TRBV6-1	TRBJ2-7	.	CASSGGGHPSYEQYF	TGTGCCAGCAGTGGGGGAGGCCACCCGTCCTACGAGCAGTACTTC
.	TRBV9	TRBJ2-4	.	CASSRIMGIQYF	TGTGCCAGCAGCCGAATTATGGGCATTCAGTACTTC
.	TRBV6-5	TRBJ1-3	TRBD1	CASRRGPGNTIYF	TGTGCCAGCCGTAGGGGGCCCGGAAACACCATATATTTT
.	TRBV25-1	TRBJ1-3	.	CASSDPPGDTIYF	TGTGCCAGCAGTGACCCTCCGGGGGACACCATATATTTT
.	TRBV29-1	TRBJ1-1	.	CSVRQRGTEAFF	TGCAGCGTTCGACAGAGGGGAACTGAAGCTTTCTTT
.	TRBV5-8	TRBJ2-7	.	CASSLFGAGIEQYF	TGTGCCAGCAGCTTGTTCGGGGCCGGAATCGAGCAGTACTTC
.	TRBV7-2	TRBJ2-6	TRBD1	CASSSQGAGANVLTF	TGTGCCAGCAGTTCGCAGGGGGCTGGGGCCAACGTCCTGACTTTC
.	TRBV28	TRBJ2-3	TRBD2	CASRPAGARDTQYF	TGTGCCAGCAGGCCAGCGGGGGCGCGGGATACGCAGTATTTT
.	TRBV28	TRBJ1-2	TRBD1	CASHTTGGQGGYGYTF	TGTGCCAGCCATACCACCGGCGGACAGGGAGGCTATGGCTACACCTTC
.	TRBV18	TRBJ2-5	.	CASLARSGETQYF	TGTGCCAGTCTCGCAAGGTCAGGAGAGACCCAGTACTTC
.	TRBV28	TRBJ1-1	TRBD1	CASSIPGQPNTEAFF	TGTGCCAGCAGTATTCCGGGACAGCCGAACACTGAAGCTTTCTTT
.	TRBV4-2	TRBJ2-1	TRBD2	CASSQSLTGGYYNEQFF	TGTGCCAGCAGCCAATCCTTAACGGGGGGGTACTACAATGAGCAGTTCTTC
.	TRBV28	TRBJ2-7	.	CASTGRSSYEQYF	TGTGCCAGCACGGGCAGGAGCTCCTACGAGCAGTACTTC
.	TRBV6-5	TRBJ1-5	.	CASSQGLGQPQHF	TGTGCCAGCAGTCAGGGTTTGGGGCAGCCCCAGCATTTT
.	TRBV28	TRBJ2-4	TRBD1	CASSPPGRGHFIQYF	TGTGCCAGCAGTCCCCCGGGCAGGGGGCATTTCATTCAGTACTTC
.	TRBV4-1	TRBJ2-1	.	CASSQDLQSSYNEQFF	TGCGCCAGCAGCCAAGATTTACAGAGCTCCTACAATGAGCAGTTCTTC
.	TRBV6-1	TRBJ1-5	.	CASSQGQNQPQHF	TGTGCCAGCAGCCAAGGGCAAAATCAGCCCCAGCATTTT
.	TRBV9	TRBJ2-5	.	CASSPEGGHLQETQYF	TGTGCCAGCAGCCCCGAAGGGGGACACCTCCAAGAGACCCAGTACTTC
once	TRBV7-6	TRBJ2-7	.	CASSPRRGRGEQYF	TGTGCCAGCAGCCCGAGGAGGGGGCGAGGCGAGCAGTACTTC
.	TRBV6-1	TRBJ2-2	TRBD1	CASRGTGLTGELFF	TGTGCCAGCAGAGGGACAGGGTTAACCGGGGAGCTGTTTTTT
.	TRBV28	TRBJ2-7	.	CASSFVGDYEQYF	TGTGCCAGCAGTTTCGTTGGTGACTACGAGCAGTACTTC
.	TRBV5-4	TRBJ1-2	.	CASSRDGYGYTF	TGTGCCAGCAGCCGGGACGGCTATGGCTACACCTTC
once	TRBV5-1	TRBJ2-6	.	CASSLQSSGANVLTF	TGCGCCAGCAGCTTACAGAGCTCTGGGGCCAACGTCCTGACTTTC
once	TRBV29-1	TRBJ2-7	TRBD1	CSVGGGQGRTYEQYF	TGCAGCGTTGGAGGTGGACAGGGAAGGACCTACGAGCAGTACTTC
few	TRBV7-9	TRBJ2-3	.	CASSWYRENTQYF	TGTGCCAGCAGCTGGTACAGGGAGAATACGCAGTATTTT
.	TRBV7-2	TRBJ2-1	TRBD2	CASSLEGRGRSSYNEQFF	TGTGCCAGCAGCTTAGAAGGGAGGGGCAGGAGCTCCTACAATGAGCAGTTCTTC
.	TRBV19	TRBJ2-3	.	CASSIFESPSTDTQYF	TGTGCCAGTAGTATCTTCGAATCCCCTAGCACAGATACGCAGTATTTT
.	TRBV19	TRBJ2-5	TRBD2	CASSEAGGPPGETQYF	TGTGCCAGTAGTGAGGCGGGAGGGCCTCCGGGGGAGACCCAGTACTTC
once	TRBV23-1	TRBJ2-4	.	CASSLHTRVLISKNIQYF	TGCGCCAGCAGTCTCCACACCAGGGTGCTCATTTCCAAAAACATTCAGTACTTC
.	TRBV7-2	TRBJ1-1	.	CASSFRDTEAFF	TGTGCCAGCAGCTTCAGGGACACTGAAGCTTTCTTT
.	TRBV28	TRBJ1-2	TRBD1	CASSSGGRGYTF	TGTGCCAGCAGTTCAGGGGGCCGTGGCTACACCTTC
once	TRBV6-6	TRBJ2-4	TRBD2	CASSGGLANIQYF	TGTGCCAGCAGTGGGGGACTAGCAAACATTCAGTACTTC